This T cell receptor (beta chain) was captured by sequencing in a study of blood T cell repertoires in COVID-19. Looking at the study overall: Specimens from acute and convalescent COVID-19 originated in the United States, Italy and Spain. Nucleic acid was either cDNA or gDNA, and it came from T cells, B-cell-depleted T cells, or PBMCs.

Authors' methods: How many nucleated cells were present was estimated from reference gene primer amplification. The table came from immunoSEQ multiplex PCR; TCRdb's copy has only in-frame clones and leaves some out. The DNA gave D and trimming, while V, J and clone size come from that table. The data show some 70,000 clones, about 80% seen once. Material for sequencing was peripheral blood. This receptor was obtained from a man aged 50 to 59 with COVID-19, enrolled during active disease.

The CDR3, as DNA: TGTGCCAGCAGACTAGCCGGGTGGGCTGAGCAGTTCTTC. Its protein product is CASRLAGWAEQFF. This chain uses TRBV19 with TRBJ2-1; 7 nucleotides agree with TRBD2. The CDR3 covers 13 residues. The trim removed 9 bases at V and 9 bases at J, leaving 11 bases unmatched. Germline V lookup: CDR1 LNHDA, CDR2 SQIVND (reference sequence).